Listed here is a single T cell receptor (beta chain). In TCRdb, the 5' RACE reads were re-called with MiXCR into one record per CDR3 protein. This sample yields roughly 120,000 distinct CDR3 sequences, of which less than 15% are seen a single time; over 15% belongs to the top ten. The entry originates in a study of spatial heterogeneity in lung cancer. Specified time point: blood at routine non-recurrence follow-up after resection. Whole RNA from tumor, nontumor lung or frozen PBMC was sequenced unsorted. Germline assignment: CDR1 MDHEN and CDR2 SYDVKM. The V and J ends lost 5 bases and 1 base respectively, with 12 bases between them. This CDR3 has 14 residues.

This TCR was recovered from a male donor with early-stage non-small cell lung cancer. Source: PBMCs, taken at follow-up. The chain couples TRBV28 to TRBJ2-7; possible D gene TRBD2, 5 bases. The CDR3 DNA reads TGTGCCAGCAGTCCCACCGGGAAGTCCTACGAGCAGTACTTC. Its translation: CASSPTGKSYEQYF.